Listed below are T cell receptor beta chains from one sample, sequenced in a study of brain metastases from non-small cell lung cancer. The protocol was immunoSEQ multiplex PCR, while the TCRdb copy is restricted to in-frame clones and leaves out a portion. This sample yields some 1,900 clones, of which about 90% are seen a single time; under 3.5% belongs to the top ten. What was sequenced was primary lung tumor tissue. The receptors shown here come from a donor over 35 with non-small cell lung cancer. Each CDR3 is given with its conserved first and last residue. A D gene is named only where the DNA matches it firmly. Some rows mark clone size as missing; the rest say once, few, many or name a class of expanded clone.

size	V	J	D	CDR3	DNA
few	TRBV6-2/TRBV6-3	TRBJ2-4	NA	CASSYSMLGPGGKNIQYF	TGTGCCAGCAGTTACTCGATGTTGGGCCCCGGCGGCAAAAACATTCAGTACTTC
NA	TRBV2	TRBJ2-3	TRBD1	CATTGVETDTQYF	TGTGCCACCACAGGGGTGGAGACAGATACGCAGTATTTT
NA	TRBV5-6	TRBJ2-5	NA	CASSLIKETQYF	TGTGCCAGCAGCTTGATAAAAGAGACCCAGTACTTC
NA	TRBV5-6	TRBJ2-6	NA	CASIVGNSQSRANVLTF	TGTGCCAGCATAGTCGGCAATAGTCAAAGTCGGGCCAACGTCCTGACTTTC
NA	TRBV6-4	TRBJ2-1	NA	CASSDGRGQFF	TGTGCCAGCAGTGACGGGCGTGGCCAGTTCTTC
NA	TRBV10-3	TRBJ1-1	NA	CAIRDANTEAFF	TGTGCCATCAGGGACGCGAACACTGAAGCTTTCTTT
NA	TRBV7-6	TRBJ2-1	NA	CASSLDGAGVEQFF	TGTGCCAGCAGCTTAGATGGGGCAGGGGTTGAGCAGTTCTTC
NA	TRBV19	TRBJ2-4	NA	CASSTTGMAKNIQYF	TGTGCCAGTAGTACCACGGGGATGGCCAAAAACATTCAGTACTTC
NA	TRBV5-1	TRBJ2-7	NA	CASRAATATYEQYF	TGCGCCAGCAGGGCGGCCACAGCGACCTACGAGCAGTACTTC
NA	TRBV25-1	TRBJ2-7	NA	CASSDPTLAPHEQYF	TGTGCCAGCAGTGACCCAACCTTGGCACCCCACGAGCAGTACTTC
NA	TRBV19	TRBJ2-2	NA	CASSIGQGTNTGELFF	TGTGCCAGTAGTATCGGGCAGGGGACGAACACCGGGGAGCTGTTTTTT
NA	TRBV5-5	TRBJ1-5	TRBD1	CASSGTGDGPQHF	TGTGCCAGCTCCGGGACAGGGGATGGCCCCCAGCATTTT
NA	TRBV7-9	TRBJ2-7	NA	CASSPVDTVVGYEQYF	TGTGCCAGCAGTCCAGTCGACACCGTGGTTGGCTACGAGCAGTACTTT
NA	TRBV6-6	TRBJ2-7	TRBD2	CASSPIGTSGKYEQYF	TGTGCCAGCAGTCCAATCGGGACTAGCGGAAAGTACGAGCAATACTTC
NA	TRBV28	TRBJ2-5	NA	CASSFRVETQYF	TGTGCCAGCAGTTTTAGGGTCGAAACCCAGTACTTC
NA	TRBV2	TRBJ2-3	NA	CASSWQLAGGGDTQYF	TGTGCCAGCAGCTGGCAACTGGCGGGTGGTGGAGATACGCAGTATTTT
NA	TRBV10-3	TRBJ1-5	TRBD1	CAISDQGARQPQHF	TGTGCCATCAGTGATCAGGGGGCGCGTCAGCCCCAGCATTTT
NA	TRBV5-8	TRBJ1-6	NA	CASKGTGLAIYNSPLHF	TGTGCCAGCAAAGGAACAGGGCTTGCCATCTATAATTCACCCCTCCACTTT
few	TRBV6-5	TRBJ2-5	TRBD1	CASSYGQGASEETQYF	TGTGCCAGCAGTTACGGGCAGGGGGCAAGCGAAGAGACCCAGTACTTC
once	TRBV2	TRBJ2-7	NA	CASSQQGYEQYF	TGTGCCAGCAGTCAACAGGGCTACGAGCAGTACTTC
NA	TRBV18	TRBJ2-5	NA	CASSPTRGGETQYF	TGTGCCAGCTCACCCACTAGGGGAGGAGAGACCCAGTACTTC
NA	TRBV10-3	TRBJ2-7	NA	CAISESGLSSYEQYF	TGTGCCATCAGTGAGTCCGGTTTGAGCTCCTACGAGCAGTACTTC
NA	TRBV7-9	TRBJ1-5	NA	CASSRSNQPQHF	TGTGCCAGCAGCCGAAGCAATCAGCCCCAGCATTTT
NA	TRBV14	TRBJ1-2	NA	CASSQDLQGYGYTF	TGTGCCAGCAGCCAAGATCTTCAGGGCTATGGCTACACCTTC
NA	TRBV6-5	TRBJ1-4	NA	CASSNRKREKLFF	TGTGCCAGCAGTAACCGTAAGCGCGAAAAACTGTTTTTT
NA	TRBV6-5	TRBJ2-7	TRBD1	CASSYGAPDRVYEQYF	TGTGCCAGCAGTTATGGGGCCCCCGACAGGGTCTACGAGCAGTACTTC
NA	TRBV28	TRBJ2-2	TRBD1	CASRDRAIGELFF	TGTGCCAGCAGGGACAGGGCAATCGGGGAGCTGTTTTTT
NA	TRBV28	TRBJ1-2	NA	CASSFSLNYGYTF	TGTGCCAGCAGTTTTTCACTTAACTATGGCTACACCTTC
once	TRBV12-3/TRBV12-4	TRBJ2-1	NA	CASSFGRGGEQFF	TGTGCCAGCAGTTTCGGGCGGGGCGGTGAGCAGTTCTTC